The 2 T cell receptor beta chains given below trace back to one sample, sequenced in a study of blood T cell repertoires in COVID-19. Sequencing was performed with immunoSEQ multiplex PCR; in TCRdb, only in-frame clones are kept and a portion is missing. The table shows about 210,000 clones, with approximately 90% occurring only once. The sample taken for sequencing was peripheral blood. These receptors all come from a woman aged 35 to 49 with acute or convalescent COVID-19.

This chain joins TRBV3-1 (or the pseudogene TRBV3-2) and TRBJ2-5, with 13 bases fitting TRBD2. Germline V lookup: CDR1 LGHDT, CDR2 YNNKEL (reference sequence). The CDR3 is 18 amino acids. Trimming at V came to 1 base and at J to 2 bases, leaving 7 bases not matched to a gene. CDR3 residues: CASSQGRTSGGVQETQYF. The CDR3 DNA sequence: TGTGCCAGCAGCCAAGGCCGTACTAGCGGGGGGGTACAAGAGACCCAGTACTTC.

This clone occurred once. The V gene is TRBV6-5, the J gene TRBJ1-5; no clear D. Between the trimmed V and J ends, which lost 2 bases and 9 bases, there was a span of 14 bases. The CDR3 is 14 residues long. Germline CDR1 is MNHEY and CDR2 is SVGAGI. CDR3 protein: CASSYVRGMVPQHF. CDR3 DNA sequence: TGTGCCAGCAGTTACGTACGGGGAATGGTGCCCCAGCATTTT.